The T cell receptor beta chain described here comes from a study of T cells in narcolepsy. The overall study: Donors had narcolepsy type 1 or type 2, or were healthy controls. Broader study findings: Same-patient CSF and blood CD4+ T cell clonotypes included HCRT-specific and TRIB2-specific autoreactive ones.

As for this clone: No antigen is known for it.

The CDR3 runs to 13 residues. The V and J ends lost 6 bases and 5 bases, in that order; junction bases with no gene match: 3. The germline gives CDR1 MNHNY, CDR2 SVGAGI (reference sequence). TCRdb keeps only in-frame clones here, not all; method: immunoSEQ multiplex PCR. Altogether around 34,000 clones are present, 79% being singletons, with the ten largest covering roughly 3.5%. J is TRBJ1-5 and V is TRBV6-6; TRBD1 agrees at 8 bases. The clonotype comes from a human donor in good health. What was sequenced was memory (CD45RA-) CD4+ T cells from blood. CDR3 sequence reads: CASRGQGHQPQHF. The CDR3 nucleotides read TGTGCCAGCAGAGGACAGGGCCATCAGCCCCAGCATTTT.